This T cell receptor (beta chain) emerged from a study of blood T cell repertoires in COVID-19. Overall study context: Spain, Italy and the United States supplied samples that represented acute and convalescent COVID-19. Sources were T cells, B-cell-depleted T cells, or PBMCs; the material itself was cDNA or gDNA.

Profiling relied on immunoSEQ multiplex PCR, and the TCRdb table lists in-frame clones only, not all of them. The table includes around 120,000 clones, about 89% detected once. J was trimmed by 1 base and V by 3 bases; bases with no gene match: 2. Germline V gene lookup returns CDR1 GTSNPN and CDR2 SVGIG (reference sequence). This CDR3 region has 13 residues. V is TRBV30 and J is TRBJ1-1, with 7 bases aligning to TRBD1. Sequencing input: peripheral blood. This clonotype was sampled from a woman between 65 and 79 years old with acute or convalescent COVID-19. CDR3 loop: CAWRRTGNTEAFF. The CDR3, as DNA: TGTGCCTGGAGGAGGACAGGGAACACTGAAGCTTTCTTT.